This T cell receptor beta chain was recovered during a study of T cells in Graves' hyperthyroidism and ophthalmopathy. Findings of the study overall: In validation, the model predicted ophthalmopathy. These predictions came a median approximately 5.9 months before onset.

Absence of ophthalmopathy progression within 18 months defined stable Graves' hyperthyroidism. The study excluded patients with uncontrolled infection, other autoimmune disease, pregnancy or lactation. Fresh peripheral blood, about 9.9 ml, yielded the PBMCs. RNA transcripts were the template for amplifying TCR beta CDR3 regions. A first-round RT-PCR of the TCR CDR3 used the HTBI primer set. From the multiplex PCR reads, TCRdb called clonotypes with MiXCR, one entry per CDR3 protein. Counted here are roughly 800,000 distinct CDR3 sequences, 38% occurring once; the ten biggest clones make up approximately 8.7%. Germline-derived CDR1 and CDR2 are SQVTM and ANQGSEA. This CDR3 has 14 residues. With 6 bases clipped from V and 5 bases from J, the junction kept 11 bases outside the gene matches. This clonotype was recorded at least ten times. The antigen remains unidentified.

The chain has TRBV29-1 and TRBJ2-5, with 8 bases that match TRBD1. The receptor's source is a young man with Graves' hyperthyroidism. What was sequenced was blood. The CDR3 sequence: CSVDPATGEETQYF. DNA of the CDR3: TGCAGCGTGGACCCCGCGACAGGGGAGGAGACCCAGTACTTC.